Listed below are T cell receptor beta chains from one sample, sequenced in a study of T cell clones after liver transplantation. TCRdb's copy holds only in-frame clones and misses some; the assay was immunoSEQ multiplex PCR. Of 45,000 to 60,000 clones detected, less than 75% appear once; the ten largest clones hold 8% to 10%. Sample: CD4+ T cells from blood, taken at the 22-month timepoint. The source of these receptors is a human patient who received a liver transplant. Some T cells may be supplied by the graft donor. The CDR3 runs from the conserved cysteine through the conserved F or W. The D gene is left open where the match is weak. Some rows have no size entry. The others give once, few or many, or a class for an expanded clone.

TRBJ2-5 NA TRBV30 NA TGTGCCTGGAGACGCTTTTTAATCCAAGAGACCCAGTACTTC CAWRRFLIQETQYF
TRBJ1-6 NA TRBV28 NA TGTGCCAGCAGCCTAACAAGGGAAAATTCACCCCTCCACTTT CASSLTRENSPLHF
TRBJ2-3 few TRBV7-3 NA TGTGCCAGCAGCTTAAGGCCCAGTGGTCTTACTAGCAAGTTCACAGATACGCAGTATTTT CASSLRPSGLTSKFTDTQYF
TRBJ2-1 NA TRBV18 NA TGTGCCAGCTCATCCACCTACAATGAGCAGTTCTTC CASSSTYNEQFF
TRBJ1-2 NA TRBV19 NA TGTGCCAGTAGGGACATGGCTAACTATGGCTACACCTTC CASRDMANYGYTF
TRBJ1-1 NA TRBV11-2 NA TGTGCCACCAAACTTCAGAAGAACACTGAAGCTTTCTTT CATKLQKNTEAFF
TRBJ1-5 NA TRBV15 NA TGTGCCACCAGCAGAGGGGGAGGAAACCTCAATCAGCCCCAGCATTTT CATSRGGGNLNQPQHF
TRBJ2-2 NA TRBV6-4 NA TGTGCCAGCAGTGTCGGGCAGGGGATTACCGGGGAGCTGTTTTTT CASSVGQGITGELFF
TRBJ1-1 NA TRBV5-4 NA TGTGCCAGCAGCTTGGGAGGCGGGTACACTGAAGCTTTCTTT CASSLGGGYTEAFF
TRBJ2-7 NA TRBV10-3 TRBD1 TGTGCCATCAAGATAGGGACAGGGACAGGGGTTGGCGAGCAGTACTTC CAIKIGTGTGVGEQYF
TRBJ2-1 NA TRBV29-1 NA TGCAGCGCCGAGGGGACATACAATGAGCAGTTCTTC CSAEGTYNEQFF
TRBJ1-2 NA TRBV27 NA TGTGCCAGCAGTTTAAGGGAGGGGCTGGGTGGCTACACCTTC CASSLREGLGGYTF
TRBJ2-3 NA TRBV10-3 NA TGTGCCATCAAAGAAGGGACCTACACAGATACGCAGTATTTT CAIKEGTYTDTQYF
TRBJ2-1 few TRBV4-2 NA TGTGCCAGCAGCCAAGATTTAACGGGGGGCCAAAAGTTCTTC CASSQDLTGGQKFF
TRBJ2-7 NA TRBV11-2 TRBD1 TGTGCCAGCAGCTTTAACAGGGGGACCCTCTACGAGCAGTACTTC CASSFNRGTLYEQYF
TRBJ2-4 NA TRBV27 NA TGTGCCAGCGCCCCCTGGTCGTCGGCCAAAAACATTCAGTACTTC CASAPWSSAKNIQYF
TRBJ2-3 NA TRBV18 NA TGTGCCAGCTCACCCGGAGGGGATACGCAGTATTTT CASSPGGDTQYF
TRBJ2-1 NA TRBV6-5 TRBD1 TGTGCCAGCAGTCCCCAGCAGGACAGGGTCAGAGAACAGTTCTTC CASSPQQDRVREQFF
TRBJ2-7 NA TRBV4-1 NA TGCGCCAGCAGCCGAGAGGGGGGGCTGGACGAGCAGTACTTC CASSREGGLDEQYF
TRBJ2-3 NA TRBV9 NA TGTGCCAGCAGTTTGCAGGCGGGGAGCACAGATACGCAGTATTTT CASSLQAGSTDTQYF
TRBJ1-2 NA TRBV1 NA TGCACCAGCACGAGGGTTGTAGTTCACTATGGCTACACCTTC CTSTRVVVHYGYTF
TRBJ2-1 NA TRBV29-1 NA TGCAGCGTTGAAGATCTGGATGAGCAGTTCTTC CSVEDLDEQFF
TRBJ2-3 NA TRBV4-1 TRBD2 TGCGCCAGCAGCGCTTCCCGCCTAGCGGGGGGTCGGGGAGATACGCAGTATTTT CASSASRLAGGRGDTQYF
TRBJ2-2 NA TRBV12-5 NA TGTGCTAGTGGTTTGAATCCCAGGGGTCGACCCGGGGAGCTGTTTTTT CASGLNPRGRPGELFF
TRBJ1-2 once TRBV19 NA TGTGCCACCTCGGGACACGCTAACTATGGCTACACCTTC CATSGHANYGYTF
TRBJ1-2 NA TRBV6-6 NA TGTGCCAGCAGTTCCGATCCTACCCGTAACTATGGCTACACCTTC CASSSDPTRNYGYTF
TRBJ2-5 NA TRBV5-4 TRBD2 TGTGCCAGCAGCTTGCGGACCGGGACTACAGAGACCCAGTACTTC CASSLRTGTTETQYF
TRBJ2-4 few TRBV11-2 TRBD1 TGTGCCAGCAGCCTCGGACAGGGGATGAGAAACATTCAGTACTTC CASSLGQGMRNIQYF
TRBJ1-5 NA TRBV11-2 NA TGTGCCAGCAGCTTAGGGGGTGAGGCCAATCAGCCCCAGCATTTT CASSLGGEANQPQHF
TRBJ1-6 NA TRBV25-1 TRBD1 TGTGCCCGCAGTGGGGGGGGACAGGGGGGACGAGGCAATTCACCCCTCCACTTT CARSGGGQGGRGNSPLHF
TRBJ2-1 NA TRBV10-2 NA TGCGCCAGCAGTGAGACAACCTACAATGAGCAGTTCTTC CASSETTYNEQFF
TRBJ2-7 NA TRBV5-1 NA TGCGCCAGCAGCTTTCAGGGTAACTACGAGCAGTACTTC CASSFQGNYEQYF
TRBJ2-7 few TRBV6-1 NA TGTGCCAGCAGTGAAGCACAGTACGAGCAGTACTTC CASSEAQYEQYF
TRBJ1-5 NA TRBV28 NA TGTGCCAGCAGTTTAATGGCCCTATTGTTTAGCAATCAGCCCCAGCATTTT CASSLMALLFSNQPQHF
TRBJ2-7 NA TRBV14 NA TGTGCCAGCAGCCCCCGGACCGGTACCAGCTCCTACGAGCAGTACTTC CASSPRTGTSSYEQYF
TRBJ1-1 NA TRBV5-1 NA TGCGCCAGCAGATTGGACGTGAACACTGAAGCTTTCTTT CASRLDVNTEAFF
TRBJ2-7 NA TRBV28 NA TGTGCCAGCAGTGAGGGGTGGAGCTCCTACGAGCAGTACTTC CASSEGWSSYEQYF
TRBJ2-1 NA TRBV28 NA TGTGCCAGCAGTCCCAGGGGGACTAATGAGCAGTTCTTC CASSPRGTNEQFF
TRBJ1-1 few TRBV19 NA TGTGCCAGTAGTATTGGATTCTTAGACACTGAAGCTTTCTTT CASSIGFLDTEAFF
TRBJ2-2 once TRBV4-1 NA TGCGCCAGCAGCCAAGATGTCGGCAGACACACCGGGGAGCTGTTTTTT CASSQDVGRHTGELFF
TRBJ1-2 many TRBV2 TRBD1 TGTGCCAGCACCCCCCTAGGGTCAGGGGGCCGGGGCTACACCTTC CASTPLGSGGRGYTF
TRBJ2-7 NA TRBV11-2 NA TGTGCCAGCAGCCAAAATGCAGGGCTCGAGCAGTACTTC CASSQNAGLEQYF
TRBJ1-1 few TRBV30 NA TGTGCCTGGAGGATGAGCACTGAAGCTTTCTTT CAWRMSTEAFF
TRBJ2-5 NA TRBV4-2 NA TGTGCCAGCAGCCAAGGGGGCGGGGAAGAGACCCAGTACTTC CASSQGGGEETQYF
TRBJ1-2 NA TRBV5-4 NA TGTGCCAGCAGCGGCGACCGGTTTAAGAGCTACACCTTC CASSGDRFKSYTF
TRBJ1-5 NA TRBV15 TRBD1 TGTGCCACCAGCCGATCCACAGGGGGCAATCAGCCCCAGCATTTT CATSRSTGGNQPQHF
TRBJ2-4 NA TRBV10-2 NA TGCGCCAGCAGTGAGAGGACAGCCCTAGCCAAAAACATTCAGTACTTC CASSERTALAKNIQYF
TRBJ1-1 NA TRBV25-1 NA TGTGCCAGCAACGCAAATACGGGGAACACTGAAGCTTTCTTT CASNANTGNTEAFF
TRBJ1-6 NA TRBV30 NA TGTGCCTGGAGTGTGGGACCGTTTAGACAGGCAAATTCACCCCTCCACTTT CAWSVGPFRQANSPLHF
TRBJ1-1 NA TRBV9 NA TGTGCCAGCAGCGTAGAGGGGGTAAGCACTGAAGCTTTCTTT CASSVEGVSTEAFF
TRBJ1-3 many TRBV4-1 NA TGCGCCAGCAGCCAAAACAGGGAGTATTCCATATATTTT CASSQNREYSIYF
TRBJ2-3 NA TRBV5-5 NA TGTGCCAGCATCCTGACGGGCACAGATACGCAGTATTTT CASILTGTDTQYF
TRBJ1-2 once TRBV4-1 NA TGCGCCAGCAGCCGGGACGAGGGAAACTATGGCTACACCTTC CASSRDEGNYGYTF
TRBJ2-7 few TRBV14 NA TGTGCCAGCAGCCAAGAGTGGCAGGTCCTACAGTACTTC CASSQEWQVLQYF